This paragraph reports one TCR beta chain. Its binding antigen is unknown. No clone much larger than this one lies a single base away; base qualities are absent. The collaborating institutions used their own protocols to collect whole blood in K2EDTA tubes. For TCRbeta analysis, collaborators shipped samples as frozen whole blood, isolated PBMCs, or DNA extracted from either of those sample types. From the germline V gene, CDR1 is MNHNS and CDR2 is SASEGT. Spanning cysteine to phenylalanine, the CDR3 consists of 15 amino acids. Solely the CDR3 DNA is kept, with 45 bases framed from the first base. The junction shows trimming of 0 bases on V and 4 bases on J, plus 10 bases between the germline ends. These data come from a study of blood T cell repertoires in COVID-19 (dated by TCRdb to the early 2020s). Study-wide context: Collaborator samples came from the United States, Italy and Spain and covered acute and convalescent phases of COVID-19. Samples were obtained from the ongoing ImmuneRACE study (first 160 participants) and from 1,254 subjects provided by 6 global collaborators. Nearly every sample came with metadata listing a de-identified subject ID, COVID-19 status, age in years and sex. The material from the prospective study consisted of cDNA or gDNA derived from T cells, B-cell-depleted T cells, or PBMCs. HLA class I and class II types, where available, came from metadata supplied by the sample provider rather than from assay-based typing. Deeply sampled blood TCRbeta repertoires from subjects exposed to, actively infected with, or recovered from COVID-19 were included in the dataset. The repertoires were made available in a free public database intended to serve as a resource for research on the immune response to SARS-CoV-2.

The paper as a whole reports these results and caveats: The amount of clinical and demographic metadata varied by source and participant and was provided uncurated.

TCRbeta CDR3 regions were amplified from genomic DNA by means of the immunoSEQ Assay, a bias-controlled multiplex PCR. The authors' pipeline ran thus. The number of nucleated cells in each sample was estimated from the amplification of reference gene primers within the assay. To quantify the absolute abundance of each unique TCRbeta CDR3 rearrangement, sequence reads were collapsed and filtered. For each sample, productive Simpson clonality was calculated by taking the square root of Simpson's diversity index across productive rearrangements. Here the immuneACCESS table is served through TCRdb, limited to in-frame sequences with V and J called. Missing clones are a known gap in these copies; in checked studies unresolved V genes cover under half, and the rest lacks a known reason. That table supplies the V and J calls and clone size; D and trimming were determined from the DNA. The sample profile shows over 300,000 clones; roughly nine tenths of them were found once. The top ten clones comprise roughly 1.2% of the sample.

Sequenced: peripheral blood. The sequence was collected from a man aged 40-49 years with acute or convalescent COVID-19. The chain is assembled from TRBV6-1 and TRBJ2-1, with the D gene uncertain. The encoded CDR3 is CASSEAAYPYNEQFF. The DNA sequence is TGTGCCAGCAGTGAAGCCGCCTACCCTTACAATGAGCAGTTCTTC.